This T cell receptor (beta chain) was retrieved from a study of OX40 agonist ivuxolimab in advanced cancers. The data were produced by immunoSEQ multiplex PCR, yet TCRdb's version contains in-frame clones alone and is incomplete. The data show approximately 31,000 clones, over 60% seen once. CDR1 SGHTA and CDR2 FQGNSA come from the germline V gene. The CDR3 extends over 12 amino acids. Trimming left V 4 bases short and J 3 bases short, with 3 bases between. Sequences were derived from CD4+ or CD8+ T cells sorted from blood, sampled in a trial of the OX40 agonist ivuxolimab. The clonotype originates from an adult with an advanced solid tumor such as melanoma, head and neck, liver or kidney cancer. This sequence joins TRBV7-2 and TRBJ2-2, with D hard to call. The CDR3 DNA reads TGTGCCAGCAGCTCCCACACCGGGGAGCTGTTTTTT. Protein product: CASSSHTGELFF.